This TCR beta chain is from a study of shared clonotypes between healthy human individuals. TCRdb's table, derived via immunoSEQ multiplex PCR, lists solely in-frame clones and lacks some. The table includes about 380,000 clones, 96% detected once. The V segment lost 4 bases and the J segment 4 bases; nucleotides outside the gene matches: 11. This CDR3 region has 16 residues. From germline, CDR1 is SGHRS and CDR2 YFSETQ. Study findings and constraints: Larger estimated richness was generally recorded for naive subsets relative to memory subsets.

Concerning this clone: Its antigen is as yet unknown.

Source material: memory CD8+ T cells sorted from blood. Sample subset: CD45RO+ cells pooled with CCR7-negative TemRA cells. This receptor was identified in a man aged 25-40 years in good health. This chain joins TRBV5-1 and TRBJ2-1, with TRBD2 identical over 7 bases. This CDR3 reads CASSPREREGYNEQFF. CDR3 coding DNA: TGCGCCAGCAGCCCCCGTGAGAGGGAGGGGTACAATGAGCAGTTCTTC.